The clone carrying this TCR beta chain was observed many times. The antigen remains undetermined. TCRdb passed the 5' RACE reads through MiXCR, listing each CDR3 protein once. The sample contains approximately 430,000 distinct CDR3 sequences, roughly a quarter of which appear only once. The data were obtained in a study of T-cell memory formation after mild COVID-19. J gave up 3 bases and V 5 bases, and 6 bases lay outside the gene matches. The CDR3 has 15 amino acids. The germline V gene has CDR1 MNHEY and CDR2 SMNVEV (reference sequence). Notes on the study in general: Contracting CD4+ clones sat mainly in CM and EM; CD8+ in EMRA. Contracting clones, day 15 to 85, had balanced CD4/CD8, and later expanders favored CD4+.

This receptor was obtained from an adult woman who had mild COVID-19 (a few samples of this study predate the infection). Cell type and time point are not known. The sample was PBMCs or a T cell subset sorted from them (not recorded which). This sequence joins TRBV27 and TRBJ2-7, with 11 bases identical to TRBD2. The DNA of the CDR3 is TGTGCCAGCAGTCCCGTAACTAGCGGGAGCTACGAGCAGTACTTC. Encoded protein: CASSPVTSGSYEQYF.